This TCR beta chain was observed in a study of T cells after yellow fever vaccination. Study in general: Preparation of fractions with low cell numbers was performed using SMART-Seq v4 Ultra Low Input. Points from the study as a whole: Bulk-population clonotypes that are abundant could appear as contaminants in FACS-sorted repertoires.

This clonotype came up many times. Its antigen is not known. TCRdb re-called the 5' RACE reads with MiXCR, one entry per CDR3 protein. The table has under 300,000 distinct CDR3 sequences, over 10% seen once; the top ten hold around 0.49%. This CDR3 is 12 amino acids long. CDR1 SGHTA and CDR2 FQGNSA come from the germline V gene. Trimming took off 1 base at V and 6 bases at J, with 5 bases between the two ends. Sequenced material: CD4+ T cells sorted from PBMCs, taken 45 days after the yellow fever booster vaccination. This TCR was recovered from a man aged 25 to 40 who received the YFV17D yellow fever vaccine. The chain employs TRBV7-2 and TRBJ2-3; no reliable D call. The CDR3 sequence: CASSLVRDTQYF. CDR3 bases: TGTGCCAGCAGCTTAGTCCGGGATACGCAGTATTTT.